Sequencing of this T cell receptor (beta chain) was carried out in a study of cytotoxic CD8 clonotypes in ibrutinib-treated CLL. Remarks on this clone: Its specificity is unknown.

Assay used: immunoSEQ multiplex PCR; TCRdb lists only in-frame clones, some missing. The profile shows 130,000 or so clones, approximately 85% of them singletons. CDR1 is LGHNA, CDR2 YSLEER, per germline. V gave up 3 bases and J gave up 5 bases; unmatched junction bases: 3. The CDR3 contains 14 residues. Regarding the study as a whole: Public clonotypes showed up rarely, and on treatment they shrank or held steady.

Sequencing used PBMCs, obtained after 24 months of ibrutinib treatment. This sequence was found in a human donor with chronic lymphocytic leukemia. The chain couples TRBV4-3 to TRBJ2-5; 10 bases align to TRBD1. The CDR3 is CASSHRDRGETQYF. The CDR3, as DNA: TGCGCCAGCAGCCATCGGGACAGGGGTGAGACCCAGTACTTC.